This T cell receptor beta chain was recovered during a study of blood T cell repertoires in COVID-19 (TCRdb year 2020). In the study overall: The collaborator samples originated in the United States, Italy and Spain and spanned the acute and convalescent phases of COVID-19. Where available, HLA class I and class II types were taken from metadata supplied by the sample provider and were not determined by assay-based typing. Subjects who had been exposed to COVID-19, were actively infected with it, or had recovered from it provided the deeply sampled blood TCRbeta repertoires that made up the dataset. The samples were drawn from the first 160 participants of the ongoing ImmuneRACE study and from 950 to 1,500 subjects provided by 6 global collaborators. The prospective study material was composed of cDNA or gDNA derived from T cells, B-cell-depleted T cells, or PBMCs. The repertoires were released in a freely available public database intended as a resource for research on the immune response to SARS-CoV-2. A de-identified subject ID, COVID-19 status, age in years and sex were almost always included in the sample metadata. The paper as a whole reports these results and caveats: The quantity of clinical and demographic metadata differed by source and by participant and was supplied without curation.

TCRbeta CDR3 regions were amplified from genomic DNA using the immunoSEQ Assay, a bias-controlled multiplex PCR. The original pipeline was this. The number of nucleated cells in each sample was estimated from the amplification of reference gene primers within the assay. Sequence reads were collapsed and filtered to measure the absolute abundance of every unique TCRbeta CDR3 rearrangement. For each sample, productive Simpson clonality was calculated by taking the square root of Simpson's diversity index across productive rearrangements. This immuneACCESS table, as held by TCRdb, lists in-frame sequences with V and J called but not all clones. Of the missing ones, under half trace to an unresolved V gene in checked studies; the others have no known cause. The DNA gave D and trimming, while V, J and clone size come from that table. The sample includes about 180,000 clones, with around 85% observed a single time. Of the sample, over 7.5% falls within the top ten clones.

Note on this clone: The clone's antigen remains unknown. No base quality values were provided; no much bigger clone lies one nucleotide off.

Via the germline V gene (reference sequence), CDR1 is GTSNPN and CDR2 SVGIG. Trimming leaves V shorter by 2 bases and J shorter by 6 bases, with the junction holding 12 bases beyond the gene matches. The CDR3 numbers 15 residues from cysteine through phenylalanine. The DNA shown is the 45-base CDR3, in frame from base 1. Collaborating institutions collected whole blood in K2EDTA tubes following their own protocols. For TCRbeta analysis, collaborators shipped samples in one of three forms: frozen whole blood, isolated PBMCs, or DNA extracted from either of those sample types. Recombination connected TRBV30 to TRBJ1-2, and TRBD1 matches 7 of the central bases. Sequences were obtained from peripheral blood. The sequence derives from a man aged 50-59 years with active or convalescent COVID-19. At the DNA level, the sequence is TGTGCCTGGAGTCTCCGGAGAGGGGGCACTGATGGCTACACCTTC. Translated, this gives CAWSLRRGGTDGYTF.